The 32 T cell receptor beta chains reported below all come from one sample, sequenced in a study of beta chain features in type 1 diabetes. Study-wide results and caveats: Patients with Type 1 diabetes showed moderately but significantly shorter TCRB CDR3s in all four CD4+ subsets.

Expressed TCRB transcripts were sequenced because the isolated RNA had all been reverse transcribed beforehand. TCRdb's table, derived via immunoSEQ multiplex PCR, lists solely in-frame clones and lacks some. The top ten clones hold about 1% of a sample with about 340,000 clones, roughly 9% of them seen once. Their cognate antigens are unknown. Sequenced sample: central memory CD4+ T cells from blood. Receptors originate from a man aged 25 to 40 with type 1 diabetes.

This clone was detected a few times. The chain uses TRBV11-3 and TRBJ2-3; weak D call: TRBD2 (5 bases). Per the germline V gene, CDR1 is SGHNT and CDR2 is YENEEA. The CDR3 covers 18 residues. V shed 0 bases and J shed 6 bases, with 22 bases lying between them. CDR3 sequence reads: CASSLDGRRGLGPDTQYF. CDR3 DNA: TGTGCCAGCAGCTTAGATGGGCGAAGAGGGCTAGGACCCGATACGCAGTATTTT.

This clone appeared a few times. The sample carries other DNA sequences with the same CDR3. J is TRBJ1-1 and V is TRBV29-1; D gene unclear. This CDR3 region has 13 residues. Germline V CDR1 and CDR2: SQVTM, ANQGSEA. Trimming removed 1 base at V and 2 bases at J, with 8 bases between. The CDR3 region is CSVEVEPNTEAFF. Written as DNA, the CDR3 is TGCAGCGTTGAAGTGGAGCCCAACACTGAAGCTTTCTTT.

This clone was recorded a few times. This chain joins TRBV6-5 and TRBJ1-6; 11 nucleotides align to TRBD1. The CDR3 loop spans 14 amino acids. V shed 8 bases and J 10 bases; nucleotides not matched to a gene: 7. Germline values: CDR1 MNHEY, CDR2 SVGAGI. CDR3 bases: TGTGCCAGCCGGGACAGGGGGATTGGATCACCCCTCCACTTT. This encodes CASRDRGIGSPLHF.

This clone has more than one count but fewer than ten. This chain connects TRBV11-3 to TRBJ2-3, with a possible D match to TRBD2 (6 bases). The V and J ends lost 4 bases and 4 bases respectively, with 15 bases between them. The CDR3 totals 15 residues. Germline V gene lookup returns CDR1 SGHNT and CDR2 YENEEA. The CDR3 sequence: CASSYGEAGADTQYF. The CDR3 bases are TGTGCCAGCAGCTACGGGGAGGCGGGCGCAGATACGCAGTATTTT.

This clone was counted only a few times. The CDR3 DNA reads TGCAGTGCGCACAGGGCGGGCGAGCAGTACTTC. Translating gives CSAHRAGEQYF. V is TRBV20-1 and J is TRBJ2-7; the D gene is possibly TRBD1 (6 bases). V was clipped by 6 bases and J by 6 bases, with 12 bases between them. This CDR3 has 11 amino acids. Germline V gene sequence: CDR1 DFQATT, CDR2 SNEGSKA (reference sequence).

This clone was seen a handful of times. Here the CDR3 DNA reads TGTGCCAGCCGCGGGACCGGGGAGCTGTTTTTT. Amino acids: CASRGTGELFF. The chain recombines TRBV7-6 with TRBJ2-2; D may be TRBD2 (5 bases). Trimming shortened V by 8 bases and J by 5 bases, and 6 bases separated the two germline ends. The CDR3 runs 11 residues. In germline, CDR1 is SGHVS, CDR2 FNYEAQ.

This clone has a count of ten or more. Other DNA sequences of this sample code for an identical CDR3. J is TRBJ2-1 and V is TRBV12-5; D is perhaps TRBD2 (5 bases). Germline CDR1 and CDR2: LGHNT and FRNRAP. CDR3 length: 11 residues. Trimming cost V 3 bases and J 14 bases, with 11 bases left between them. For the CDR3, the DNA is TGTGCTAGTGGTTTAGACACGCGGGAGTTCTTC. Its protein product is CASGLDTREFF.

Only a few counts were recorded for this clone. The chain carries TRBV18 and TRBJ2-4; the match to TRBD2 covers 7 bases. Per germline, CDR1 KGHSH and CDR2 LQKENI. With V trimmed by 0 bases and J by 6 bases, 5 bases remained unmatched. This CDR3 spans 15 amino acids. This chain's CDR3 is CASSPPQTSLNIQYF. In DNA form, the CDR3 reads TGTGCCAGCTCACCACCGCAGACTAGCTTAAACATTCAGTACTTC.

The gene calls are TRBV7-9 and TRBJ2-1; 14 bases fit TRBD2. The CDR3 is 15 residues long. The V gene end was trimmed by 5 bases and the J gene end by 7 bases; junction bases not matched to a gene: 4. From germline, CDR1 is SEHNR and CDR2 FQNEAQ (reference sequence). The CDR3 DNA follows: TGTGCCAGCAGCCGGACTAGCGGGGGGTGGAATGAGCAGTTCTTC. This encodes CASSRTSGGWNEQFF.

This clone came up a few times. This chain joins TRBV14 and TRBJ1-2; D not certain. The CDR3 covers 13 residues. Looked up from germline, CDR1 is SGHDN and CDR2 is FVKESK. V was clipped by 4 bases and J by 0 bases, with 6 bases between them. DNA for the CDR3: TGTGCCAGCAGCCCAACAGCTAACTATGGCTACACCTTC. It specifies CASSPTANYGYTF.

J is TRBJ2-1 and V is TRBV19; the match to TRBD1 covers 10 bases. The germline V gene has CDR1 LNHDA and CDR2 SQIVND (reference sequence). The CDR3 has 18 residues. J gave up 0 bases and V 5 bases, and 10 bases lay outside the gene matches. In DNA form, the CDR3 reads TGTGCCAGTAGTCCGCTACTCCGGACAGGGGGCTCCTACAATGAGCAGTTCTTC. It encodes CASSPLLRTGGSYNEQFF.

The genes are TRBV10-1 and TRBJ2-3; TRBD2 matches at 9 bases. V shed 6 bases and J 2 bases; nucleotides not matched to a gene: 6. Germline V CDR1 and CDR2: WNHNN, SYGVQD (reference sequence). The CDR3 extends over 15 amino acids. CDR3 bases: TGCGCCAGCAGCGCGCGGACTAGCGACACAGATACGCAGTATTTT. Amino acids: CASSARTSDTDTQYF.

The V and J genes are TRBV30 and TRBJ1-6; possibly TRBD1 for D (6 bases). This CDR3 comprises 17 residues. V was pared by 7 bases and J by 7 bases, with 26 bases between. In germline, CDR1 is GTSNPN, CDR2 SVGIG (reference sequence). This CDR3 reads CASDKGGRDMWNSPLHF. The CDR3 region has the DNA TGTGCCTCGGACAAGGGGGGCAGGGACATGTGGAATTCACCCCTCCACTTT.

This chain connects TRBV29-1 to TRBJ1-4, with D unresolved. The length of the CDR3 is 11 residues. The germline V gene has CDR1 SQVTM and CDR2 ANQGSEA. Between the trimmed V and J ends, which lost 6 bases and 8 bases, there was a span of 10 bases. CDR3 coding DNA: TGCAGCGTAGGTAACGGGGAAAAACTGTTTTTT. This codes for CSVGNGEKLFF.

The chain uses TRBV25-1 and TRBJ2-3; D perhaps matches TRBD1 (6 bases). Per germline, CDR1 MGHDK and CDR2 SYGVNS. V gave up 6 bases and J gave up 1 base, with 8 bases separating them. CDR3 length: 13 amino acids. The CDR3 sequence: CASRGAGTDTQYF. The DNA for the CDR3 is TGTGCCAGCAGGGGGGCGGGCACAGATACGCAGTATTTT.

The chain links TRBV7-9 to TRBJ2-7; D possibly corresponds to TRBD1 (6 bases). V lost 5 bases and J lost 11, with 25 bases in between. The CDR3 sequence is 15 residues long. Germline CDR1 is SEHNR and CDR2 is FQNEAQ (reference sequence). CDR3 DNA sequence: TGTGCCAGCAGCAGCCCGGGACAAGCCCCCTCGAGCAAGTACTTC. Translating gives CASSSPGQAPSSKYF.

This chain's CDR3 is CASSGGNSPLHF. The CDR3 DNA follows: TGTGCCAGCAGTGGAGGAAATTCACCCCTCCACTTT. V and J are TRBV11-2 and TRBJ1-6; D gene unclear. Germline assignment: CDR1 SGHAT and CDR2 FQNNGV. The CDR3 extends over 12 amino acids. Trimming took off 6 bases at V and 7 bases at J, with 7 bases between the two ends. The whole variable domain, remainder taken from reference TRBV11-2 and TRBJ1-6, is EAGVAQSPRYKIIEKRQSVAFWCNPISGHATLYWYQQILGQGPKLLIQFQNNGVVDDSQLPKDRFSAERLKGVDSTLKIQPAKLEDSAVYLCASSGGNSPLHFGNGTRLTVT.

This clone was seen ten or more times. The chain uses TRBV28 and TRBJ2-3; 7 bases map to TRBD2. The CDR3 length is 14 residues. CDR1 MDHEN and CDR2 SYDVKM come from the germline V gene. V was clipped by 8 bases and J by 2 bases; unmatched bases: 7. The CDR3 loop reads CASLRAGDTDTQYF. The CDR3 nucleotides are TGTGCCAGCCTTCGGGCGGGGGACACAGATACGCAGTATTTT.

V usage is TRBV29-1 and J usage is TRBJ2-7; TRBD1 aligns across 7 bases. The germline CDR1 and CDR2 sequences are SQVTM and ANQGSEA. Trimming took 2 bases from V and 4 from J; bases not matched to a gene: 8. This CDR3 has 14 residues. CDR3 residues: CSVEPRQGSYEQYF. CDR3 DNA sequence: TGCAGCGTTGAACCGCGACAGGGAAGTTACGAGCAGTACTTC.

Only a few counts were recorded for this clone. Here the CDR3 DNA reads TGTGCCAGCTCACCACAGGACGGTGGCTACACCTTC. Residues: CASSPQDGGYTF. J is TRBJ1-2 and V is TRBV18; D gene ambiguous. Germline lookup yields CDR1 KGHSH and CDR2 LQKENI. V dropped 1 base and J dropped 7 bases, with 7 bases sitting between them. CDR3 length: 12 residues.

The chain recombines TRBV5-1 with TRBJ1-4; 9 bases agree with TRBD1. V shed 4 bases and J 5 bases; nucleotides not matched to a gene: 6. CDR3 length: 15 amino acids. Looked up from germline, CDR1 is SGHRS and CDR2 is YFSETQ. In nucleotides, the CDR3 is TGCGCCAGCAGCCCGCCGGGACAGGGAAATGAAAAACTGTTTTTT. The encoded protein is CASSPPGQGNEKLFF.

The chain is built from TRBV5-1 and TRBJ1-2, with TRBD1 as a possible D gene (5 bases). Trimming pared 0 bases from V and 0 bases from J, leaving 12 bases between. The CDR3 consists of 16 residues. From germline, CDR1 is SGHRS and CDR2 YFSETQ. In nucleotides, the CDR3 is TGCGCCAGCAGCTTGGCGCCGGACACCTCTAACTATGGCTACACCTTC. It translates to CASSLAPDTSNYGYTF.

This clone was picked up a small number of times. The V gene is TRBV30, the J gene TRBJ1-5; D ambiguous. The CDR3 totals 13 residues. V lost 3 bases and J 5 bases, leaving 11 bases between the germline ends. Germline CDR1 is GTSNPN and CDR2 is SVGIG (reference sequence). The CDR3 here is CAWSYSRDQPQHF. CDR3 DNA sequence: TGTGCCTGGAGCTACTCACGGGATCAGCCCCAGCATTTT.

The chain combines TRBV4-3 with TRBJ2-5; 9 bases agree with TRBD1. V gave up 6 bases and J gave up 3 bases; unmatched junction bases: 14. CDR1 LGHNA and CDR2 YSLEER come from the germline V gene. CDR3 length: 17 residues. The CDR3, as DNA: TGCGCCAGCAGTCAAATTCTCTCCGGGACAGGGAAAGAGACCCAGTACTTC. The encoded protein is CASSQILSGTGKETQYF.

The CDR3 reads CASSSGTAANGGDYTF. DNA of the CDR3: TGTGCCAGTAGTAGCGGGACCGCCGCTAATGGTGGAGACTACACCTTC. This chain links TRBV19 with TRBJ1-2; a weak D match, TRBD1 (5 bases). This CDR3 is 16 amino acids long. Germline lookup yields CDR1 LNHDA and CDR2 SQIVND (reference sequence). The V end was cut by 4 bases, the J end by 10 bases, with 25 bases between.

This clone has more than one count but fewer than ten. The genes are TRBV5-4 and TRBJ2-7, with D hard to call. Trimming pared 0 bases from V and 3 bases from J, leaving 10 bases between. The CDR3 contains 14 residues. From germline, CDR1 is SGHNT and CDR2 YYREEE (reference sequence). The CDR3: CASSLGQVNYEQYF. CDR3 sequence (DNA): TGTGCCAGCAGCTTGGGCCAGGTTAACTACGAGCAGTACTTC.

This clone was seen a few times. CDR3 residues: CASSAQGEPDTQYF. Here the CDR3 DNA reads TGTGCCAGCAGTGCCCAGGGGGAGCCAGATACGCAGTATTTT. The chain employs TRBV2 and TRBJ2-3; 7 bases are a match to TRBD1. The ends lost 4 bases at V and 4 bases at J; junction bases unmatched: 5. The V gene's germline CDR1 is SNHLY and CDR2 FYNNEI. This CDR3 contains 14 residues.

This clone showed up just a few times. V usage is TRBV9 and J usage is TRBJ2-7; D is unresolved. V gave up 0 bases and J gave up 7 bases, with 17 bases separating them. CDR1 and CDR2 from the germline V gene are SGDLS and YYNGEE. This CDR3 spans 15 amino acids. The DNA of the CDR3 is TGTGCCAGCAGCGTAGGGCCCACGAGTACGGTAGAGCAGTACTTC. It specifies CASSVGPTSTVEQYF.

This clone was found a few times. V and J are TRBV4-3 and TRBJ1-2, with TRBD1 matching 8 bases. The V gene end was trimmed by 1 base and the J gene end by 6 bases; junction bases not matched to a gene: 4. The CDR3 extends over 14 amino acids. Germline V gives CDR1 LGHNA, CDR2 YSLEER. The CDR3 sequence: CASSQGQTGDGYTF. The CDR3 DNA reads TGCGCCAGCAGCCAAGGTCAGACAGGGGATGGCTACACCTTC.

The chain links TRBV27 to TRBJ1-2; TRBD1 might be the D (6 bases). CDR1 is MNHEY and CDR2 is SMNVEV in the germline V gene (reference sequence). The CDR3 totals 15 residues. Trimming cost V 7 bases and J 4 bases, with 19 bases left between them. CDR3 sequence reads: CASKSGWGRGYGYTF. Written as DNA, the CDR3 is TGTGCCAGCAAATCTGGATGGGGGCGAGGCTATGGCTACACCTTC.

CDR3 region: CASSAMGQGKYEQYF. DNA of the CDR3: TGTGCCAGCAGCGCCATGGGACAGGGGAAGTACGAGCAGTACTTC. The genes are TRBV9 and TRBJ2-7; 10 bases match TRBD1. Trimming removed 3 bases from V and 4 bases from J; junction bases left unmatched: 7. The CDR3 spans 15 residues. Looked up from germline, CDR1 is SGDLS and CDR2 is YYNGEE.

This clone has more than one count but fewer than ten. V gene TRBV29-1 combines with J gene TRBJ1-2; the match to TRBD1 covers 8 bases. The CDR3 is 12 amino acids. Germline assignment: CDR1 SQVTM and CDR2 ANQGSEA. V lost 7 bases and J lost 9; bases outside the gene matches: 10. The CDR3: CSDGQGVRSYTF. DNA of the CDR3: TGCAGCGATGGACAGGGAGTACGAAGCTACACCTTC.